What follows is one TCR beta chain and its context. Its antigen is still unknown. These data come from a study of OX40 agonist ivuxolimab in advanced cancers. Looking at the study overall: An agonistic human IgG2 monoclonal antibody against OX40 (CD134) was given. Overall study findings and caveats: The study found that CD8+ T cells averaged more expanded clones than CD4+. At doses 0.1 to 3.0 mg/kg, CD4+ and CD8+ clones expanded. Some nonresponders additionally presented with little normalized T-cell clonal expansion.

Repertoires were generated with immunoSEQ multiplex PCR, while TCRdb's copy carries only in-frame clones and drops some. The sample records about 93,000 clones, roughly 94% being singletons. Trimming pared 0 bases from V and 7 bases from J, leaving 7 bases between. Germline-derived CDR1 and CDR2 are LNHNV and YYDKDF (reference sequence). This CDR3 region has 13 residues. The chain links TRBV15 to TRBJ2-1; no definite D call. This receptor was obtained from an adult with an advanced solid tumor such as melanoma, head and neck, liver or kidney cancer. The material was CD4+ or CD8+ T cells sorted from blood, obtained in a trial of the OX40 agonist ivuxolimab. This CDR3 is CATSRDVGNEQFF. CDR3 in DNA: TGTGCCACCAGCAGAGATGTCGGTAATGAGCAGTTCTTC.